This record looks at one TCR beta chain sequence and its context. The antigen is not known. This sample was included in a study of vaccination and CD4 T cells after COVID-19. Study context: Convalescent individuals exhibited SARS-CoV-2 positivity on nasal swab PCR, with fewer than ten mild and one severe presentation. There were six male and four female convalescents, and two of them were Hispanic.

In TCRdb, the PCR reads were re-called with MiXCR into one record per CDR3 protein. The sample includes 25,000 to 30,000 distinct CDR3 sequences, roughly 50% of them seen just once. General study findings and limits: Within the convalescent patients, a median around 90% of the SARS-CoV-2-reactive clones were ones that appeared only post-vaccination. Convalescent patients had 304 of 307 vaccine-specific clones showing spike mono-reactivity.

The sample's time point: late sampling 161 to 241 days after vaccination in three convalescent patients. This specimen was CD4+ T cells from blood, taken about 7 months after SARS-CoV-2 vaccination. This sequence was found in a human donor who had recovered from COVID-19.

CDR3 sequence: CSAIIDGGSTEAFF. The DNA of the CDR3 is TGCAGTGCAATTATCGACGGAGGAAGCACTGAAGCTTTCTTT. V and J are TRBV20-1 and TRBJ1-1; D remains unclear. The CDR3 is made up of 14 amino acids. The V end was cut by 6 bases, the J end by 4 bases, with 18 bases between. Germline V CDR1 and CDR2: DFQATT, SNEGSKA (reference sequence).